The 4 T cell receptor beta chains given below trace back to one sample, sequenced in a study of shared clonotypes between healthy human individuals. Assay used: immunoSEQ multiplex PCR; TCRdb lists only in-frame clones, some missing. This sample has about 2.1 million clones, with under 95% found just once. Terminally differentiated effector memory CD45RA+ cells were excluded by CCR7 positive selection of CD45RO-negative cells. Sequencing was done on a sample of naive CD8+ T cells from PBMCs. All receptors derive from a man aged 18 to 29 in good health. Some clones in this sample may be carry-over from other donors' samples.

Regarding this clone: This sample includes further DNA sequences coding for the same CDR3. The chain recombines TRBV27 with TRBJ2-7; D not certain. V was clipped by 0 bases and J by 1 base, with 4 bases between them. The CDR3 has 13 residues. CDR1 is MNHEY and CDR2 is SMNVEV in the germline V gene (reference sequence). CDR3 DNA: TGTGCCAGCAGTTTATCAGGGTCCTACGAGCAGTACTTC. It is translated as CASSLSGSYEQYF.

The chain employs TRBV9 and TRBJ1-1, with D maybe TRBD1 (6 bases). The V and J ends lost 1 base and 7 bases respectively, with 17 bases between them. The CDR3 spans 15 residues. Germline V lookup: CDR1 SGDLS, CDR2 YYNGEE. CDR3 coding DNA: TGTGCCAGCAGCGTATTCTCGGGGGGCAAGATTGAAGCTTTCTTT. Amino acid sequence: CASSVFSGGKIEAFF. Filled out from reference TRBV9 and TRBJ1-1, the complete variable domain reads DSGVTQTPKHLITATGQRVTLRCSPRSGDLSVYWYQQSLDQGLQFLIQYYNGEERAKGNILERFSAQQFPDLHSELNLSSLELGDSALYFCASSVFSGGKIEAFFGQGTRLTVV.

Regarding this clone: The same CDR3 can be traced to other DNA sequences in this sample. The gene calls are TRBV9 and TRBJ2-7; 10 nucleotides match TRBD1. The J segment lost 4 bases and the V segment lost 5 bases, leaving 6 bases of the junction unmatched. This CDR3 has 14 amino acids. Per germline, CDR1 SGDLS and CDR2 YYNGEE. CDR3 bases: TGTGCCAGCAGTCCATGGACAGGGGGGTACGAGCAGTACTTC. It yields the protein CASSPWTGGYEQYF. The full variable domain, its missing parts supplied by reference TRBV9 and TRBJ2-7, is DSGVTQTPKHLITATGQRVTLRCSPRSGDLSVYWYQQSLDQGLQFLIQYYNGEERAKGNILERFSAQQFPDLHSELNLSSLELGDSALYFCASSPWTGGYEQYFGPGTRLTVT.

The J gene is TRBJ2-1, the V gene TRBV7-9; a possible D gene is TRBD2 (6 bases). Trimming stripped 4 bases from V and 0 bases from J, with 19 bases between. Germline values: CDR1 SEHNR, CDR2 FQNEAQ (reference sequence). The CDR3 length is 18 residues. The CDR3 sequence is CASSYTTLADSSYNEQFF. CDR3 DNA sequence: TGTGCCAGCAGCTACACGACCTTAGCGGATAGCTCCTACAATGAGCAGTTCTTC. Full variable domain (missing parts from reference TRBV7-9 and TRBJ2-1): DTGVSQNPRHKITKRGQNVTFRCDPISEHNRLYWYRQTLGQGPEFLTYFQNEAQLEKSRLLSDRFSAERPKGSFSTLEIQRTEQGDSAMYLCASSYTTLADSSYNEQFFGPGTRLTVL.